Given below is one T cell receptor beta chain in context. This entry belongs to a study of blood T cell repertoires in COVID-19. Study context: Acute and convalescent COVID-19 specimens originated in the United States, Italy and Spain.

Trimming removed 7 bases from V and 9 bases from J; junction bases left unmatched: 11. This CDR3 spans 14 amino acids. CDR1 is MNHEY and CDR2 is SVGAGI in the germline V gene. TCRdb's table, derived via immunoSEQ multiplex PCR, lists solely in-frame clones and lacks some. The sample carries some 62,000 clones, 70% to 85% recorded once. The chain combines TRBV6-5 with TRBJ1-2; TRBD1 agrees at 10 bases. The receptor comes from a man between 60 and 70 years old with acute or convalescent COVID-19. Sequencing was done on a sample of peripheral blood. CDR3 protein: CASTIEGQGHSYTF. CDR3 DNA: TGTGCCAGCACTATCGAGGGACAGGGGCATAGCTACACCTTC.